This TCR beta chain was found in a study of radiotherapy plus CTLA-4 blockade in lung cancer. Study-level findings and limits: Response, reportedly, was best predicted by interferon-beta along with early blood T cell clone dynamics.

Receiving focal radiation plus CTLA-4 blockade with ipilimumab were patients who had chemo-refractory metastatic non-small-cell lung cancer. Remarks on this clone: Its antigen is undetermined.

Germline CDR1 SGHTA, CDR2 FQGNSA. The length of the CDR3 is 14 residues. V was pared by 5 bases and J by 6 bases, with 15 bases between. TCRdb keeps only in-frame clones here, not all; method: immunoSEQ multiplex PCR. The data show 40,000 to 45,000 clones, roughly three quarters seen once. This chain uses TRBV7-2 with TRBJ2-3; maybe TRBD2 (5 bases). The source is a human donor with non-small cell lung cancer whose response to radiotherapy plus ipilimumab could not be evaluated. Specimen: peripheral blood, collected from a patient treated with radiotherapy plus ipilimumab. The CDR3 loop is CASSPGVGGDTQYF. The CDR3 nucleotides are TGTGCCAGCAGCCCAGGTGTCGGCGGGGATACGCAGTATTTT.